One and the same sample provided the 3 T cell receptor beta chains below, sequenced in a study of CD8 T cells in ankylosing spondylitis. TCRdb processed the 5' RACE reads anew with MiXCR; each CDR3 protein has one entry. The repertoire consists of roughly 140,000 distinct CDR3 sequences, with roughly 44% occurring once and the leading ten covering roughly 15%. Sequencing was carried out using synovial fluid, either unsorted or a sorted T cell fraction (not recorded which). These receptors all stem from a male donor with ankylosing spondylitis.

This clonotype was seen a handful of times. The chain couples TRBV7-9 to TRBJ2-7; D may be TRBD1 (5 bases). The CDR3 contains 15 residues. Germline CDR1 SEHNR, CDR2 FQNEAQ (reference sequence). V lost 5 bases, J lost 5 bases, and 19 bases lay in between. CDR3 sequence reads: CASSETGGPLDEQYF. CDR3 coding DNA: TGTGCCAGCAGCGAAACAGGCGGCCCCCTGGACGAGCAGTACTTC.

The gene calls are TRBV5-1 and TRBJ1-2; no reliable D call. Germline V gives CDR1 SGHRS, CDR2 YFSETQ. This CDR3 comprises 14 residues. The V end was cut by 2 bases, the J end by 3 bases, with 11 bases between. The CDR3, as DNA: TGCGCCAGCAGCTTTTGGGGTGACCACTATGGCTACACCTTC. Its translation: CASSFWGDHYGYTF.

This clonotype was observed a handful of times. CDR3: CASGLTGTGDGTDTQYF. CDR3 in DNA: TGTGCTAGTGGTTTGACCGGGACAGGGGATGGCACAGATACGCAGTATTTT. The chain has TRBV12-5 and TRBJ2-3; 10 bases are a match to TRBD1. The CDR3 is 17 amino acids. In germline, CDR1 is LGHNT, CDR2 FRNRAP. V lost 2 bases and J lost 1; bases outside the gene matches: 6.